Presented here are 30 T cell receptor beta chains from one specimen sequenced in a study of shared clonotypes between healthy human individuals. The assay was immunoSEQ multiplex PCR, and TCRdb's table has in-frame clones only and misses some. Of about 2.1 million clones detected, around 93% appear once; the ten largest clones hold more than 1.5%. CD45RO-negative CD8 cells positively selected for CCR7 made up the naive population, which excluded terminally differentiated effector memory CD45RA+ cells. The source material was naive CD8+ T cells from PBMCs. The source is a man in his late teens or twenties in good health. Some clones in this sample may be carry-over from other donors' samples.

This clone was seen a single time. The chain couples TRBV7-9 to TRBJ2-1, with 10 bases matching TRBD1. The trim removed 10 bases at V and 9 bases at J, leaving 12 bases unmatched. The CDR3 runs to 14 residues. Germline V gene data show CDR1 as SEHNR and CDR2 as FQNEAQ (reference sequence). The CDR3 DNA reads TGTGCCAACGGAGACAGGGGGCGTTGGAGTGAGCAGTTCTTC. Its protein is CANGDRGRWSEQFF.

CDR3 sequence (DNA): TGTGCCAGCAGCGCCAAGGGGGGTCCTAATGAAAAACTGTTTTTT. Its translation is CASSAKGGPNEKLFF. The chain combines TRBV21-1 with TRBJ1-4. TRBV21-1 is labeled a pseudogene. The CDR3 consists of 15 residues.

This clone was seen just once. The CDR3 loop is CASSPTSGAGYNEQFF. The CDR3 nucleotides are TGTGCCAGCAGCCCCACCTCGGGGGCGGGTTACAATGAGCAGTTCTTC. The chain has TRBV7-9 and TRBJ2-1, with D possibly being TRBD1 or TRBD2 (6 bases each). The CDR3 is 16 residues long. Trimming took 5 bases from V and 4 from J, leaving 18 bases between them. CDR1 SEHNR and CDR2 FQNEAQ come from the germline V gene (reference sequence).

J is TRBJ1-3 and V is TRBV9; D is unclear. The CDR3 loop spans 13 amino acids. Germline V gene lookup returns CDR1 SGDLS and CDR2 YYNGEE. Trimming took 0 bases from V and 8 from J, leaving 9 bases between them. In DNA, the CDR3 is TGTGCCAGCAGCGTAGGCAGCCCGTACACCATATATTTT. Protein sequence: CASSVGSPYTIYF.

The count of this clone is one. This chain links TRBV27 with TRBJ2-7; TRBD1 matches 9 bases. Germline-derived CDR1 and CDR2 are MNHEY and SMNVEV (reference sequence). The CDR3 loop spans 14 amino acids. J lost 5 bases, V lost 4 bases, and 6 bases had no gene match. This chain's CDR3 is CASSSGTGWNEQYF. Written as DNA, the CDR3 is TGTGCCAGCAGTTCAGGGACAGGGTGGAACGAGCAGTACTTC.

This chain links TRBV9 with TRBJ2-7; 10 positions agree with TRBD2. The CDR3 runs 18 residues. Trimming at V came to 3 bases and at J to 3 bases, leaving 15 bases not matched to a gene. Germline V gives CDR1 SGDLS, CDR2 YYNGEE. The CDR3 is CASSAYPSGSLLFYEQYF. CDR3 bases: TGTGCCAGCAGCGCCTACCCTAGCGGGAGTCTTCTTTTCTACGAGCAGTACTTC.

The chain carries TRBV7-9 and TRBJ2-5; TRBD2 agrees at 7 bases. This CDR3 comprises 16 residues. The J segment lost 5 bases and the V segment lost 5 bases, leaving 14 bases of the junction unmatched. From germline, CDR1 is SEHNR and CDR2 FQNEAQ (reference sequence). The CDR3, as DNA: TGTGCCAGCAGCCCTTCCTGGGGGAGGGCCGAGGAGACCCAGTACTTC. Encoded protein: CASSPSWGRAEETQYF.

This sequence joins TRBV27 and TRBJ2-6; 14 bases fit TRBD2. The ends lost 4 bases at V and 2 bases at J; junction bases unmatched: 22. The CDR3 is 24 amino acids. Germline CDR1 and CDR2: MNHEY and SMNVEV (reference sequence). CDR3 sequence (DNA): TGTGCCAGCAGTTCCCGGACAGGGGGCGCCATCGAGGGACTAGCGGGAGCTGGGGCCAACGTCCTGACTTTC. Translating it yields CASSSRTGGAIEGLAGAGANVLTF.

The rearrangement links TRBV5-4 to TRBJ2-3; D unclear. Germline V lookup: CDR1 SGHNT, CDR2 YYREEE (reference sequence). V lost 0 bases and J lost 0, with 8 bases in between. The CDR3 runs 15 residues. CDR3 residues: CASSLVDVSTDTQYF. The CDR3 DNA reads as TGTGCCAGCAGCTTGGTGGACGTTAGCACAGATACGCAGTATTTT.

As for this clone: Different DNA sequences within this sample yield the same CDR3. The chain carries TRBV9 and TRBJ2-1; D is ambiguous. This CDR3 comprises 13 residues. Germline CDR1 reads SGDLS; CDR2 reads YYNGEE. Trimming pared 0 bases from V and 3 bases from J, leaving 4 bases between. The CDR3 DNA follows: TGTGCCAGCAGCGTAGATCGCTACAATGAGCAGTTCTTC. Its protein product is CASSVDRYNEQFF.

The rearrangement links TRBV11-2 to TRBJ2-7, with unresolved D. The CDR3 totals 13 residues. The germline CDR1 and CDR2 sequences are SGHAT and FQNNGV. Trimming stripped 0 bases from V and 2 bases from J, with 5 bases between. The CDR3 region is CASSLERAYEQYF. The CDR3, as DNA: TGTGCCAGCAGCTTAGAACGGGCCTACGAGCAGTACTTC.

Points on this clone: Other DNA sequences within the sample encode an identical CDR3. V gene TRBV5-1 combines with J gene TRBJ2-7; D is possibly TRBD2 (5 bases). This CDR3 spans 11 amino acids. V lost 4 bases, J lost 4 bases, and 6 bases lay in between. Germline-derived CDR1 and CDR2 are SGHRS and YFSETQ. The CDR3 bases are TGCGCCAGCAGCGGCGGGTACGAGCAGTACTTC. Its protein product is CASSGGYEQYF.

This rearrangement joins TRBV7-9 to TRBJ2-7; the D call may be TRBD1 or TRBD2 (5 bases each). V lost 2 bases, J lost 3 bases, and 11 bases lay in between. CDR3 length equals 14 residues. Germline-derived CDR1 and CDR2 are SEHNR and FQNEAQ (reference sequence). The CDR3 is CASSLPGTGYEQYF. CDR3 nucleotide sequence: TGTGCCAGCAGCTTACCCGGGACGGGCTACGAGCAGTACTTC.

This clone was counted once. The CDR3 reads CASSPEGGLYGYTF. DNA of the CDR3: TGTGCCAGCAGCCCGGAGGGGGGCCTCTATGGCTACACCTTC. V gene TRBV5-4 combines with J gene TRBJ1-2; D is perhaps TRBD1 (6 bases). Germline assignment: CDR1 SGHNT and CDR2 YYREEE (reference sequence). The CDR3 has 14 residues. V gave up 4 bases and J gave up 4 bases, with 14 bases separating them. The whole variable domain, filled in from reference TRBV5-4 and TRBJ1-2, reads ETGVTQSPTHLIKTRGQQVTLRCSSQSGHNTVSWYQQALGQGPQFIFQYYREEENGRGNFPPRFSGLQFPNYSSELNVNALELDDSALYLCASSPEGGLYGYTFGSGTRLTVV.

The V gene is TRBV10-3, the J gene TRBJ2-2; 7 bases fit TRBD2. The CDR3 length is 15 residues. Per the germline V gene, CDR1 is ENHRY and CDR2 is SYGVKD. The V gene end was trimmed by 5 bases and the J gene end by 2 bases; junction bases not matched to a gene: 5. The CDR3 DNA reads as TGTGCCATCAGTAGCACTAGCGCCAACACCGGGGAGCTGTTTTTT. As protein: CAISSTSANTGELFF.

As to this clone: Other DNA sequences in the same sample also yield this CDR3. The chain links TRBV6-6 to TRBJ1-5; D remains unclear. CDR1 and CDR2 from the germline V gene are MNHNY and SVGAGI (reference sequence). This CDR3 is built from 16 residues. Deletions cut 2 bases from V and 3 bases from J, with 14 bases between. CDR3 coding DNA: TGTGCCAGCAGTTACGGCAGGATTCAACCCAATCAGCCCCAGCATTTT. Protein sequence: CASSYGRIQPNQPQHF.

The V and J genes are TRBV11-3 and TRBJ2-1, with 12 bases aligning to TRBD2. In germline, CDR1 is SGHNT, CDR2 YENEEA. With V trimmed by 4 bases and J by 4 bases, 5 bases remained unmatched. The length of the CDR3 is 16 residues. In DNA form, the CDR3 reads TGTGCCAGCAGCTCCGGGACTAGCGGGCAATACAATGAGCAGTTCTTC. This gives the protein CASSSGTSGQYNEQFF.

This chain links TRBV7-9 with TRBJ2-3; D remains ambiguous. There are 14 residues in the CDR3. Germline values: CDR1 SEHNR, CDR2 FQNEAQ (reference sequence). Trimming cost V 5 bases and J 0 bases, with 9 bases left between them. In nucleotides, the CDR3 is TGTGCCAGCAGCCAGATATTAAGCACAGATACGCAGTATTTT. It is translated as CASSQILSTDTQYF.

For this clone: At the DNA level, this CDR3 is encoded by other sequences in the same sample as well. The chain carries TRBV19 and TRBJ1-4; 8 bases fit TRBD1. Germline-derived CDR1 and CDR2 are LNHDA and SQIVND (reference sequence). The CDR3 has 14 residues. V trimming: 3 bases; J trimming: 4 bases; junction bases outside the gene matches: 1. The CDR3 loop is CASSIGTGNEKLFF. CDR3 bases: TGTGCCAGTAGTATCGGGACAGGTAATGAAAAACTGTTTTTT.

The chain is built from TRBV19 and TRBJ1-1; TRBD1 aligns across 10 bases. CDR3 length equals 17 residues. The J segment lost 6 bases and the V segment lost 5 bases, leaving 15 bases of the junction unmatched. CDR1 and CDR2 (germline): LNHDA, SQIVND (reference sequence). CDR3 sequence: CASSSFGTGVGRAEAFF. The CDR3 bases are TGTGCCAGTAGTTCGTTTGGGACAGGGGTGGGTCGGGCTGAAGCTTTCTTT.

To note about this clone: Other DNA sequences from this sample encode an identical CDR3 as well. V is TRBV27 and J is TRBJ2-7; 9 nucleotides line up with TRBD1. The CDR3 runs 14 residues. Germline-derived CDR1 and CDR2 are MNHEY and SMNVEV (reference sequence). V dropped 5 bases and J dropped 3; count of bases not matched to a gene: 5. This CDR3 is CASSPGTGNYEQYF. CDR3 nucleotide sequence: TGTGCCAGCAGTCCGGGGACAGGGAACTACGAGCAGTACTTC.

This sequence joins TRBV29-1 and TRBJ1-2, with 7 bases fitting TRBD1. V shed 3 bases, J shed 6 bases, and the junction held 4 bases outside the gene matches. The CDR3 is made up of 12 amino acids. Per the germline V gene, CDR1 is SQVTM and CDR2 is ANQGSEA. The chain's CDR3 is CSVDGRGDGYTF. CDR3 nucleotide sequence: TGCAGCGTTGATGGCAGGGGGGATGGCTACACCTTC. Drawing the rest from reference TRBV29-1 and TRBJ1-2, the complete variable domain is SAVISQKPSRDICQRGTSLTIQCQVDSQVTMMFWYRQQPGQSLTLIATANQGSEATYESGFVIDKFPISRPNLTFSTLTVSNMSPEDSSIYLCSVDGRGDGYTFGSGTRLTVV.

This clone was picked up one time. V gene TRBV27 combines with J gene TRBJ2-7; D might be TRBD1 (5 bases). The CDR3 extends over 13 amino acids. Trimming pared 5 bases from V and 6 bases from J, leaving 14 bases between. The germline gives CDR1 MNHEY, CDR2 SMNVEV (reference sequence). The CDR3 loop reads CASSRARVGEQYF. DNA for the CDR3: TGTGCCAGCAGTCGGGCCAGGGTTGGCGAGCAGTACTTC.

This clone was recorded once. The chain links TRBV9 to TRBJ1-1, with D perhaps matching TRBD1 (5 bases). Trimming removed 3 bases at V and 1 base at J, with 13 bases between. This CDR3 comprises 15 residues. CDR1 is SGDLS and CDR2 is YYNGEE in the germline V gene. CDR3 amino acids: CASSDREGPNTEAFF. In DNA form, the CDR3 reads TGTGCCAGCAGCGACCGGGAGGGACCGAACACTGAAGCTTTCTTT. The variable domain in full, with the rest retrieved from reference TRBV9 and TRBJ1-1, is DSGVTQTPKHLITATGQRVTLRCSPRSGDLSVYWYQQSLDQGLQFLIQYYNGEERAKGNILERFSAQQFPDLHSELNLSSLELGDSALYFCASSDREGPNTEAFFGQGTRLTVV.

The rearrangement links TRBV12-2 to TRBJ2-1; TRBD1 is taken as the D call from the table, unchecked against the DNA. TRBV12-2 represents a pseudogene. The CDR3 sequence is 16 residues long. Written as DNA, the CDR3 is TGTGCAAGTCGCCTCCAGGACCGAGGTAGGGGGAATGAGCAGTTCTTC. Amino acids: CASRLQDRGRGNEQFF.

The CDR3 sequence: CASSHGRQETQYF. The CDR3 bases are TGTGCCAGCAGCCACGGGCGGCAAGAGACCCAGTACTTC. The chain is built from TRBV14 and TRBJ2-5, with D unresolved. CDR1 SGHDN and CDR2 FVKESK come from the germline V gene. The CDR3 extends over 13 amino acids. Trimming left V 3 bases short and J 2 bases short, with 7 bases between.

V is TRBV4-1 and J is TRBJ2-3, with D uncertain. This CDR3 has 13 amino acids. Germline CDR1 reads MGHRA; CDR2 reads YSYEKL. V dropped 5 bases and J dropped 9 bases, with 15 bases sitting between them. CDR3 DNA: TGCGCCAGCAGCGTACGGTTGGGGAAAACGCAGTATTTT. Translation: CASSVRLGKTQYF.

The V call is TRBV18, the J call TRBJ2-5; D might be TRBD2 (5 bases). From germline, CDR1 is KGHSH and CDR2 LQKENI. V gave up 6 bases and J gave up 5 bases, with 19 bases separating them. The CDR3 consists of 15 residues. In DNA, the CDR3 is TGTGCCAGCTCGCAGCAGCGGAGGACGGCGGAGACCCAGTACTTC. It yields the protein CASSQQRRTAETQYF.

About this clone: This same CDR3 is encoded by further DNA sequences in the sample. The chain has TRBV2 and TRBJ2-7; no definite D call. Looked up from germline, CDR1 is SNHLY and CDR2 is FYNNEI. Trimming took 2 bases from V and 3 from J, leaving 5 bases between them. The CDR3 length is 12 residues. The CDR3 DNA sequence: TGTGCCAGCAGTGAACTTTTCTACGAGCAGTACTTC. It encodes CASSELFYEQYF.

The gene calls are TRBV27 and TRBJ2-1; unclear D gene. This CDR3 has 13 residues. The germline V and J ends were trimmed by 2 bases and 10 bases, with 12 bases remaining between them. Germline loops: CDR1 MNHEY, CDR2 SMNVEV (reference sequence). The CDR3 protein is CASSLSELSEQFF. The CDR3 DNA reads as TGTGCCAGCAGTTTAAGCGAGCTTTCAGAGCAGTTCTTC.